One sample yielded the 32 T cell receptor beta chains listed below, sequenced in a study of technical replicates of blood from several donors. Sequenced by immunoSEQ multiplex PCR; TCRdb stores in-frame clones only, minus some. The sample shows 91,000 or so clones, roughly 96% of them seen only once. Sample: T cells isolated from PBMCs. These receptors all stem from a human donor in good health.

The rearrangement uses TRBV10-1 and TRBJ2-4, with 8 bases identical to TRBD1. Germline V gives CDR1 WNHNN, CDR2 SYGVQD (reference sequence). Trimming took 6 bases from V and 1 from J; bases not matched to a gene: 2. This CDR3 spans 14 amino acids. This CDR3 is CASRDRGAKNIQYF. The CDR3 DNA reads TGCGCCAGCAGAGACAGGGGTGCCAAAAACATTCAGTACTTC.

The chain has TRBV30 and TRBJ2-1, with 9 bases that match TRBD2. CDR3 length equals 15 residues. V was clipped by 2 bases and J by 7 bases; unmatched bases: 9. The germline gives CDR1 GTSNPN, CDR2 SVGIG (reference sequence). The CDR3 spells CAWSTPSGDVNEQFF. The CDR3 DNA reads as TGTGCCTGGAGTACACCTAGCGGGGATGTAAATGAGCAGTTCTTC.

The CDR3 loop is CSVLGGAVYNEQFF. DNA of the CDR3: TGCAGCGTCTTGGGGGGGGCAGTTTACAATGAGCAGTTCTTC. The V call is TRBV29-1, the J call TRBJ2-1; D may be TRBD2 (7 bases). Deletions cut 6 bases from V and 4 bases from J, with 16 bases between. Germline V gene sequence: CDR1 SQVTM, CDR2 ANQGSEA. The CDR3 totals 14 residues.

This clone has a handful of counts. The V and J genes are TRBV25-1 and TRBJ1-1; 7 bases fit TRBD1. The J segment lost 5 bases and the V segment lost 6 bases, leaving 3 bases of the junction unmatched. The CDR3 sequence is 12 residues long. Germline V CDR1 and CDR2: MGHDK, SYGVNS. The CDR3 loop is CASRTGSTEAFF. Here the CDR3 DNA reads TGTGCCAGCAGGACAGGGTCTACTGAAGCTTTCTTT.

V usage is TRBV27 and J usage is TRBJ2-7; TRBD1 matches 7 bases. Germline loops: CDR1 MNHEY, CDR2 SMNVEV (reference sequence). The CDR3 spans 13 residues. V lost 5 bases and J lost 3; bases outside the gene matches: 4. This CDR3 is CASSVRDSYEQYF. The CDR3 coding sequence is TGTGCCAGCAGTGTACGGGACAGCTACGAGCAGTACTTC.

The chain carries TRBV11-2 and TRBJ2-4; TRBD2 matches at 10 bases. The ends lost 5 bases at V and 6 bases at J; junction bases unmatched: 13. The CDR3 totals 17 residues. The V gene's germline CDR1 is SGHAT and CDR2 FQNNGV. CDR3 in amino acids: CASSRGIASGRLNIQYF. The CDR3 region has the DNA TGTGCCAGCAGCCGGGGGATAGCTAGCGGGAGACTAAACATTCAGTACTTC.

V usage is TRBV6-5 and J usage is TRBJ2-3, with TRBD1 identical over 7 bases. V lost 6 bases, J lost 2 bases, and 8 bases stayed unmatched. The CDR3 totals 15 residues. The germline gives CDR1 MNHEY, CDR2 SVGAGI. The CDR3 loop is CASSHGTANTDTQYF. CDR3 DNA: TGTGCCAGCAGCCACGGGACAGCTAACACAGATACGCAGTATTTT.

The chain uses TRBV5-1 and TRBJ2-7; 12 bases fit TRBD2. CDR1 SGHRS and CDR2 YFSETQ come from the germline V gene. CDR3 length equals 13 residues. With V trimmed by 3 bases and J by 6 bases, 1 base remained unmatched. CDR3 DNA sequence: TGCGCCAGCAGCTCGGGACTAGCGGGCGAGCAGTACTTC. Translating gives CASSSGLAGEQYF.

The chain joins TRBV18 to TRBJ1-3, with 7 nucleotides matching TRBD1. V was pared by 6 bases and J by 2 bases, with 7 bases of the junction left unmatched. This CDR3 has 15 amino acids. The germline CDR1 and CDR2 sequences are KGHSH and LQKENI. The CDR3 reads CASSQQGSPGNTIYF. The CDR3 DNA sequence: TGTGCCAGCTCTCAACAGGGGTCCCCTGGAAACACCATATATTTT. Filled out from reference TRBV18 and TRBJ1-3, the complete variable domain reads NAGVMQNPRHLVRRRGQEARLRCSPMKGHSHVYWYRQLPEEGLKFMVYLQKENIIDESGMPKERFSAEFPKEGPSILRIQQVVRGDSAAYFCASSQQGSPGNTIYFGEGSWLTVV.

The chain joins TRBV5-1 to TRBJ2-2, with D tentatively TRBD1 (6 bases). CDR1 and CDR2 (germline): SGHRS, YFSETQ. The CDR3 is 13 residues long. Trimming left V 9 bases short and J 3 bases short, with 12 bases between. The CDR3 loop is CATRTAYTGELFF. The CDR3 DNA follows: TGCGCCACCCGGACAGCCTACACCGGGGAGCTGTTTTTT.

The gene calls are TRBV5-1 and TRBJ2-3; 8 bases match TRBD1. With V trimmed by 2 bases and J by 4 bases, 3 bases remained unmatched. CDR1 and CDR2 from the germline V gene are SGHRS and YFSETQ. The length of the CDR3 is 14 residues. The DNA of the CDR3 is TGCGCCAGCAGCTTTGGACAGGGAGCAGATACGCAGTATTTT. It specifies CASSFGQGADTQYF.

The J gene is TRBJ1-4, the V gene TRBV5-4; 10 positions agree with TRBD1. The CDR3 has 14 amino acids. The ends lost 0 bases at V and 7 bases at J; junction bases unmatched: 0. Germline CDR1 reads SGHNT; CDR2 reads YYREEE (reference sequence). In nucleotides, the CDR3 is TGTGCCAGCAGCTTGGGGACAGGGGGTGAAAAACTGTTTTTT. As protein: CASSLGTGGEKLFF.

This rearrangement joins TRBV18 to TRBJ2-3; D gene unclear. CDR1 and CDR2 (germline): KGHSH, LQKENI. The V and J ends lost 5 bases and 2 bases respectively, with 8 bases between them. The CDR3 sequence is 13 residues long. The CDR3 nucleotides read TGTGCCAGCTCAGCCACATCCACAGATACGCAGTATTTT. Protein sequence: CASSATSTDTQYF.

The CDR3 DNA reads as TGTGCCAGTAGTCCCCGTGAGACAGCGAACAATGAGCAGTTCTTC. This encodes CASSPRETANNEQFF. This chain links TRBV19 with TRBJ2-1, with a possible D match to TRBD1 (5 bases). There are 15 residues in the CDR3. V dropped 5 bases and J dropped 5 bases, with 16 bases sitting between them. Germline V gene data show CDR1 as LNHDA and CDR2 as SQIVND (reference sequence).

The CDR3 here is CASSLARAIYNEQFF. For the CDR3, the DNA is TGTGCCAGCAGTTTGGCCAGGGCTATCTACAATGAGCAGTTCTTC. The V gene is TRBV28, the J gene TRBJ2-1; D possibly corresponds to TRBD1 (5 bases). Germline CDR1 reads MDHEN; CDR2 reads SYDVKM. V dropped 3 bases and J dropped 3 bases, with 12 bases sitting between them. The CDR3 is made up of 15 amino acids.

The rearrangement joins TRBV5-6 to TRBJ2-3; D gene unclear. This CDR3 region has 17 residues. CDR1 SGHDT and CDR2 YYEEEE come from the germline V gene. Trimming removed 3 bases at V and 3 bases at J, with 20 bases between. The CDR3 region has the DNA TGTGCCAGCAGCTACGGTCTAGGCACCCTGCTTACAGATACGCAGTATTTT. It is translated as CASSYGLGTLLTDTQYF.

The gene calls are TRBV20-1 and TRBJ2-1; D is unresolved. The CDR3 covers 11 residues. CDR1 is DFQATT, CDR2 SNEGSKA, per germline (reference sequence). Between the trimmed V and J ends, which lost 2 bases and 3 bases, there was a span of 2 bases. The CDR3 bases are TGCAGTGCTAGACTCTACAATGAGCAGTTCTTC. Translating it yields CSARLYNEQFF.

CDR3 sequence: CASSETGLSPYNEQFF. CDR3 sequence (DNA): TGTGCCAGCAGCGAGACGGGACTCTCACCCTACAATGAGCAGTTCTTC. The chain recombines TRBV11-1 with TRBJ2-1, with D tentatively TRBD2 (6 bases). Germline lookup yields CDR1 SGHAT and CDR2 FQDESV (reference sequence). The CDR3 loop spans 16 amino acids. V dropped 5 bases and J dropped 2 bases, with 16 bases sitting between them.

The chain has TRBV5-4 and TRBJ2-1, with a possible D match to TRBD2 (6 bases). CDR3 length: 14 amino acids. The germline V gene has CDR1 SGHNT and CDR2 YYREEE (reference sequence). V was shortened by 4 bases and J by 9 bases, with 17 bases between the two germline ends. The CDR3 region has the DNA TGTGCCAGCAGCCCTGGGACTTCCGGGGGTGAGCAGTTCTTC. Protein sequence: CASSPGTSGGEQFF.

The chain links TRBV28 to TRBJ2-2; TRBD2 matches at 9 bases. The ends lost 2 bases at V and 7 bases at J; junction bases unmatched: 5. Germline V CDR1 and CDR2: MDHEN, SYDVKM. There are 15 residues in the CDR3. CDR3 protein: CASSLGGRADGELFF. The CDR3 DNA follows: TGTGCCAGCAGTTTAGGCGGGAGGGCTGACGGGGAGCTGTTTTTT.

The chain is built from TRBV6-5 and TRBJ2-6, with D perhaps matching TRBD1 (5 bases). Trimming pared 8 bases from V and 0 bases from J, leaving 11 bases between. In germline, CDR1 is MNHEY, CDR2 SVGAGI. This CDR3 is built from 15 residues. The CDR3 DNA sequence: TGTGCCAGCGCCCAGGGTAACTCTGGGGCCAACGTCCTGACTTTC. This sequence encodes CASAQGNSGANVLTF.

J is TRBJ1-3 and V is TRBV6-1; TRBD1 is a possible D gene (6 bases). Germline loops: CDR1 MNHNS, CDR2 SASEGT. The CDR3 has 12 amino acids. Trimming cost V 10 bases and J 4 bases, with 11 bases left between them. The CDR3 nucleotides read TGTGCCACCGGACAGCAGGGAAACACCATATATTTT. Amino acid sequence: CATGQQGNTIYF.

The chain employs TRBV6-1 and TRBJ1-5; 7 nucleotides align to TRBD1. Germline V lookup: CDR1 MNHNS, CDR2 SASEGT. The J segment lost 7 bases and the V segment lost 8 bases, leaving 8 bases of the junction unmatched. The CDR3 runs to 13 residues. CDR3 bases: TGTGCCAGCCTCGGACAGGCTGGACAGCCCCAGCATTTT. This encodes CASLGQAGQPQHF.

The rearrangement links TRBV5-4 to TRBJ1-4; 11 bases are shared with TRBD1. Trimming removed 4 bases from V and 10 bases from J; junction bases left unmatched: 9. Germline V CDR1 and CDR2: SGHNT, YYREEE (reference sequence). The CDR3 loop spans 15 amino acids. The CDR3 nucleotides are TGTGCCAGCAGCCCGGGCGGACAGGGGGCGGGAAAACTGTTTTTT. Translation gives CASSPGGQGAGKLFF.

This chain connects TRBV4-1 to TRBJ2-3; TRBD1 matches at 7 bases. V shed 5 bases, J shed 6 bases, and the junction held 17 bases outside the gene matches. This CDR3 has 17 residues. CDR1 MGHRA and CDR2 YSYEKL come from the germline V gene. The CDR3 reads CASSKVRQGSLADTQYF. The DNA for the CDR3 is TGCGCCAGCAGCAAAGTTCGACAGGGCTCCTTGGCGGATACGCAGTATTTT.

This chain links TRBV7-9 with TRBJ1-5, with 8 nucleotides matching TRBD1. The V segment lost 7 bases and the J segment 5 bases; nucleotides outside the gene matches: 4. In germline, CDR1 is SEHNR, CDR2 FQNEAQ (reference sequence). The length of the CDR3 is 13 residues. CDR3 sequence: CASTGTGDQPQHF. CDR3 DNA: TGTGCCAGCACAGGGACAGGCGATCAGCCCCAGCATTTT.

V usage is TRBV27 and J usage is TRBJ1-2; TRBD1 might be the D (6 bases). The ends were cut back, 8 bases at V and 3 bases at J, with 22 bases in the middle. Germline V gene lookup returns CDR1 MNHEY and CDR2 SMNVEV (reference sequence). This CDR3 spans 16 amino acids. This CDR3 reads CASLGTLGGTDYGYTF. Here the CDR3 DNA reads TGTGCCAGCCTCGGGACACTTGGGGGTACTGACTATGGCTACACCTTC.

The rearrangement links TRBV5-4 to TRBJ1-1, with D possibly being TRBD1 (6 bases). The CDR3 loop spans 16 amino acids. Germline CDR1 SGHNT, CDR2 YYREEE (reference sequence). With 0 bases removed from V and 1 base from J, the gap between germline ends came to 13 bases. The CDR3 spells CASSLALGAGNTEAFF. In DNA, the CDR3 is TGTGCCAGCAGCTTGGCCCTGGGGGCTGGGAACACTGAAGCTTTCTTT.

The chain recombines TRBV11-2 with TRBJ2-5, with D possibly matching TRBD1 (5 bases). The CDR3 is made up of 16 amino acids. From germline, CDR1 is SGHAT and CDR2 FQNNGV. V shed 3 bases and J shed 2 bases, with 16 bases lying between them. The CDR3 DNA reads as TGTGCCAGCAGCTTGGGGCATTCGGCGGCACAAGAGACCCAGTACTTC. Amino acid sequence: CASSLGHSAAQETQYF.

The rearrangement joins TRBV18 to TRBJ2-3, with no clear D. With 3 bases removed from V and 6 bases from J, the gap between germline ends came to 7 bases. The germline gives CDR1 KGHSH, CDR2 LQKENI. The CDR3 loop spans 12 amino acids. CDR3 DNA sequence: TGTGCCAGCTCACCCGTTGCGGATACGCAGTATTTT. Protein product: CASSPVADTQYF.

V and J are TRBV5-1 and TRBJ1-1; TRBD1 matches 7 bases. CDR1 SGHRS and CDR2 YFSETQ come from the germline V gene. After removal of 4 bases from V and 5 bases from J, the junction contained 11 bases not matched to a gene. This CDR3 is 15 amino acids long. The CDR3 bases are TGCGCCAGCAGCCGCGTCGGGACAGTAGGAACTGAAGCTTTCTTT. It translates to CASSRVGTVGTEAFF.

This rearrangement joins TRBV7-9 to TRBJ2-7; TRBD2 is a possible D gene (6 bases). The CDR3 has 16 amino acids. The V gene lost 5 bases and the J gene lost 3 bases, with 20 bases spanning the gap. Germline V CDR1 and CDR2: SEHNR, FQNEAQ (reference sequence). The CDR3 region has the DNA TGTGCCAGCAGCCATCCCATTTTGGGGGAGGACTACGAGCAGTACTTC. Translated, it gives CASSHPILGEDYEQYF.